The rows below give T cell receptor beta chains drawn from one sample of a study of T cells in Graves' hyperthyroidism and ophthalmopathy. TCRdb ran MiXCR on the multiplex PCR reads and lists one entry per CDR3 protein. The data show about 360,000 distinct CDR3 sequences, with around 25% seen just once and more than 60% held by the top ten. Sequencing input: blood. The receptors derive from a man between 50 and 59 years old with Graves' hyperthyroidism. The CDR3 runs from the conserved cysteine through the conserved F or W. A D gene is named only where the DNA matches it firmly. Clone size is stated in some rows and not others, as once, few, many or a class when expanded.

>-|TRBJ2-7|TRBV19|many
TGTGCCAGTAGTCCAGGACTGGACTCCTACGAGCAGTACTTC
CASSPGLDSYEQYF
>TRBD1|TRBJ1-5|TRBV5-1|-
TGCGCCAGCAGCTTGGGGGACAGGGAGCAGCCCCAGCATTTT
CASSLGDREQPQHF
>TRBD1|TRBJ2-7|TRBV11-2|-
TGTGCCAGCAGCTTAAAAACCGGGACAGGGTCCTTGAGCTCCTACGAGCAGTACTTC
CASSLKTGTGSLSSYEQYF
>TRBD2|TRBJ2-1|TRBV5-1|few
TGCGCCAGCAGCTTGGGGACTAGCATCAATGAGCAGTTCTTC
CASSLGTSINEQFF
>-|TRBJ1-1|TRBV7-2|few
TGTGCCAGCAGCTTAGGTCTGGGGGCGACTGAAGCTTTCTTT
CASSLGLGATEAFF
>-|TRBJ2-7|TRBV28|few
TGTGCCAGCAGTTTAGGCCGGGAGTGGGCCTACGAGCAGTACTTC
CASSLGREWAYEQYF
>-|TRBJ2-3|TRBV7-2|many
TGTGCCAGCAGCTTCAACACAGATACGCAGTATTTT
CASSFNTDTQYF
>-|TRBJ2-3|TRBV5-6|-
TGTGCCAGCAGCACTCACGATACGCAGTATTTT
CASSTHDTQYF
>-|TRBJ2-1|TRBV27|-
TGTGCCAGCAGTTTATGGCTCCGAGAGGGTAATGAGCAGTTCTTC
CASSLWLREGNEQFF
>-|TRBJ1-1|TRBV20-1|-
TGCAGTGCTGCCAAAGGGGGAGTAACTGAAGCTTTCTTT
CSAAKGGVTEAFF
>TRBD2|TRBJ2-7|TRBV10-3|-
TGTGCCATCAATGACCGGACTAGCGGTGAGCAGTACTTC
CAINDRTSGEQYF
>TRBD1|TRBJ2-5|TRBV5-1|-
TGCGCCAGCAGCAAACCGACAGGGTGGGAACAAGAGACCCAGTACTTC
CASSKPTGWEQETQYF
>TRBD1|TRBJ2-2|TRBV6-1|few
TGTGCCAGTACAGGGGAGCACACCGGGGAGCTGTTTTTT
CASTGEHTGELFF
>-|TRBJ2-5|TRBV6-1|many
TGTGCCAGCATGAGATTAGCAAATCCTCTTTTGACCCAGTACTTC
CASMRLANPLLTQYF
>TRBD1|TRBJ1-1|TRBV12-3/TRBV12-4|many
TGTGCCAGCAGTCGACAGGGCAGTTACACTGAAGCTTTCTTT
CASSRQGSYTEAFF
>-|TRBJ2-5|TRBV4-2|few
TGTGCCAGCAGCCAGGACCGGGACCTACAGTACTTC
CASSQDRDLQYF
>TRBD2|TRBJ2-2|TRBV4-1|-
TGCGCCAGCAGCCAAGATCCCCTAGCGGGACATAACACCGGGGAGCTGTTTTTT
CASSQDPLAGHNTGELFF
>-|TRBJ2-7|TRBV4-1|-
TGCGCCAGCAGCCAAGAGGCTGGGACGGGGGAGCAGTACTTC
CASSQEAGTGEQYF
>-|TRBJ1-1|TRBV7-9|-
TGTGCCAGCAGCTGGGGGGAGGGCACTGAAGCTTTCTTT
CASSWGEGTEAFF
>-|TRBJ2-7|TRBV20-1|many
TGCAGTGCTAGAGAGGGTAGCTTGGGCTACGAGCAGTACTTC
CSAREGSLGYEQYF
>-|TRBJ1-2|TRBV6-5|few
TGTGCCAGCAGTTCAACCCGGCGAAACACACAGTACTATGGCTACACCTTC
CASSSTRRNTQYYGYTF
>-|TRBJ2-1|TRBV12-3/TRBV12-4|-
TGTGCCAGCATGGAGGGAGCGTCCCTCTACAATGAGCAGTTCTTC
CASMEGASLYNEQFF
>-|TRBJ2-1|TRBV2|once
TGTGCCAGCAGAAACTGGAATGAGCAGTTCTTC
CASRNWNEQFF
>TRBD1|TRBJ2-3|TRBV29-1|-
TGCAGCGTTGTACAACAGGGGGTGAAAACAGATACGCAGTATTTT
CSVVQQGVKTDTQYF
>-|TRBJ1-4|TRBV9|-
TGTGTCAGCAGCGTAGATCCCGGCGGGCCTAATGAAAAACTGTTTTTT
CVSSVDPGGPNEKLFF
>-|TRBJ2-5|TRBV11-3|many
TGTGCCAGCAGCCCGGGAGTGAACTTGGAGACCCAGTACTTC
CASSPGVNLETQYF
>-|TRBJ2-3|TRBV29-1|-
TGCAGCGTTGTATCCGGGCCCACAGATACGCAGTATTTT
CSVVSGPTDTQYF
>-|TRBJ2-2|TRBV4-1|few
TGCGCCAGCAGCCCCGAGGTGACTCACGTAACCGGGGAGCTGTTTTTT
CASSPEVTHVTGELFF
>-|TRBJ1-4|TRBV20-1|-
TGCAGTGCCACGGATGCTAATGAAAAACTGTTTTTT
CSATDANEKLFF
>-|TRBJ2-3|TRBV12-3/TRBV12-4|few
TGTGCCAGCAGGGGCGGCGGGACTAGCACAGATACGCAGTATTTT
CASRGGGTSTDTQYF
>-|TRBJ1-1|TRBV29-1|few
TGCAGCGTTGGACTCTTAGGGAATGAAGCTTTCTTT
CSVGLLGNEAFF
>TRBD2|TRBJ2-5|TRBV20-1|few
TGCAGTGCTAGAGGACTAGCGGGAGGGGGAGAGACCCAGTACTTC
CSARGLAGGGETQYF
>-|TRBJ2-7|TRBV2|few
TGTGCCAGCAGTGGAATGGAAGCTACTTCCTACGAGCAGTACTTC
CASSGMEATSYEQYF
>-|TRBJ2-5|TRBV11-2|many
TGTGCCAGCAGCTTAACTGAAGAGACCCAGTACTTC
CASSLTEETQYF
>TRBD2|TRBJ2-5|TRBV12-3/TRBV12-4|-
TGTGCCAGCAGTTTACTGCTAGCGGGAGAAGAGACCCAGTACTTC
CASSLLLAGEETQYF
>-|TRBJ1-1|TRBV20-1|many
TGCAGTGCTAGAGATCTCTTAAGGGACACTGAAGCTTTCTTT
CSARDLLRDTEAFF
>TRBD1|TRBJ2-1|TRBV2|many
TGTGCCAGCATTAAGGACAGGGGCGGCAATGAGCAGTTCTTC
CASIKDRGGNEQFF
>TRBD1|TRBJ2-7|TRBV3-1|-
TGTGCCAGTCGAAAGACAGGGAAGGGCTACGAGCAGTACTTC
CASRKTGKGYEQYF
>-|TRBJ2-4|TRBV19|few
TGTGCCAGTAGTATCTCCGGGGACGGCATTCAGTACTTC
CASSISGDGIQYF
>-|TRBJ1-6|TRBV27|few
TGTGCCAGCAGTGGGACAAGCTCAGGGTATTCACCCCTCCACTTT
CASSGTSSGYSPLHF
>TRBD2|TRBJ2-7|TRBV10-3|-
TGTGCCATCAGCCACACTAGCGGGAGTGTCGATGAGCAGTACTTC
CAISHTSGSVDEQYF
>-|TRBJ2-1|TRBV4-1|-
TGCGCCAGCAGCCAGATCTTAAGCTCCTACAATGAGCAGTTCTTC
CASSQILSSYNEQFF
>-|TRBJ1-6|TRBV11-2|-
TGTGCCAGCAGCCAAAGCAAGGCTTCACCCCTCCACTTT
CASSQSKASPLHF
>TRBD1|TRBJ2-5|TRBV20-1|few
TGCAGTGCCCTCGACAGGGGGAAGGTGGGACAGTACTTC
CSALDRGKVGQYF